This T cell receptor (beta chain) was obtained from a study of T cells in narcolepsy. Study as a whole: Enrolled donors included narcolepsy type 1 or type 2 patients and healthy controls.

As concerns this clone: The antigen is unknown.

The CDR3 length is 14 residues. From germline, CDR1 is SGHRS and CDR2 YFSETQ. The trim removed 4 bases at V and 1 base at J, leaving 4 bases unmatched. Study-wide results and limits: Reportedly, autoreactive clonotypes were serially detected in patients' blood but not controls'. HCRT-specific and TRIB2-specific autoreactive clonotypes appeared among same-patient CSF and blood CD4+ clonotypes.

Data came from immunoSEQ multiplex PCR; TCRdb stores just in-frame clones and leaves some out. The sample carries about 29,000 clones, 87% recorded once. The sample was memory (CD45RA-) CD4+ T cells from blood. The origin of this receptor is a human donor in good health. The chain links TRBV5-1 to TRBJ1-1; 7 bases line up with TRBD1. This chain's CDR3 is CASSQGERNTEAFF. The CDR3 nucleotides read TGCGCCAGCAGCCAGGGGGAGCGGAACACTGAAGCTTTCTTT.